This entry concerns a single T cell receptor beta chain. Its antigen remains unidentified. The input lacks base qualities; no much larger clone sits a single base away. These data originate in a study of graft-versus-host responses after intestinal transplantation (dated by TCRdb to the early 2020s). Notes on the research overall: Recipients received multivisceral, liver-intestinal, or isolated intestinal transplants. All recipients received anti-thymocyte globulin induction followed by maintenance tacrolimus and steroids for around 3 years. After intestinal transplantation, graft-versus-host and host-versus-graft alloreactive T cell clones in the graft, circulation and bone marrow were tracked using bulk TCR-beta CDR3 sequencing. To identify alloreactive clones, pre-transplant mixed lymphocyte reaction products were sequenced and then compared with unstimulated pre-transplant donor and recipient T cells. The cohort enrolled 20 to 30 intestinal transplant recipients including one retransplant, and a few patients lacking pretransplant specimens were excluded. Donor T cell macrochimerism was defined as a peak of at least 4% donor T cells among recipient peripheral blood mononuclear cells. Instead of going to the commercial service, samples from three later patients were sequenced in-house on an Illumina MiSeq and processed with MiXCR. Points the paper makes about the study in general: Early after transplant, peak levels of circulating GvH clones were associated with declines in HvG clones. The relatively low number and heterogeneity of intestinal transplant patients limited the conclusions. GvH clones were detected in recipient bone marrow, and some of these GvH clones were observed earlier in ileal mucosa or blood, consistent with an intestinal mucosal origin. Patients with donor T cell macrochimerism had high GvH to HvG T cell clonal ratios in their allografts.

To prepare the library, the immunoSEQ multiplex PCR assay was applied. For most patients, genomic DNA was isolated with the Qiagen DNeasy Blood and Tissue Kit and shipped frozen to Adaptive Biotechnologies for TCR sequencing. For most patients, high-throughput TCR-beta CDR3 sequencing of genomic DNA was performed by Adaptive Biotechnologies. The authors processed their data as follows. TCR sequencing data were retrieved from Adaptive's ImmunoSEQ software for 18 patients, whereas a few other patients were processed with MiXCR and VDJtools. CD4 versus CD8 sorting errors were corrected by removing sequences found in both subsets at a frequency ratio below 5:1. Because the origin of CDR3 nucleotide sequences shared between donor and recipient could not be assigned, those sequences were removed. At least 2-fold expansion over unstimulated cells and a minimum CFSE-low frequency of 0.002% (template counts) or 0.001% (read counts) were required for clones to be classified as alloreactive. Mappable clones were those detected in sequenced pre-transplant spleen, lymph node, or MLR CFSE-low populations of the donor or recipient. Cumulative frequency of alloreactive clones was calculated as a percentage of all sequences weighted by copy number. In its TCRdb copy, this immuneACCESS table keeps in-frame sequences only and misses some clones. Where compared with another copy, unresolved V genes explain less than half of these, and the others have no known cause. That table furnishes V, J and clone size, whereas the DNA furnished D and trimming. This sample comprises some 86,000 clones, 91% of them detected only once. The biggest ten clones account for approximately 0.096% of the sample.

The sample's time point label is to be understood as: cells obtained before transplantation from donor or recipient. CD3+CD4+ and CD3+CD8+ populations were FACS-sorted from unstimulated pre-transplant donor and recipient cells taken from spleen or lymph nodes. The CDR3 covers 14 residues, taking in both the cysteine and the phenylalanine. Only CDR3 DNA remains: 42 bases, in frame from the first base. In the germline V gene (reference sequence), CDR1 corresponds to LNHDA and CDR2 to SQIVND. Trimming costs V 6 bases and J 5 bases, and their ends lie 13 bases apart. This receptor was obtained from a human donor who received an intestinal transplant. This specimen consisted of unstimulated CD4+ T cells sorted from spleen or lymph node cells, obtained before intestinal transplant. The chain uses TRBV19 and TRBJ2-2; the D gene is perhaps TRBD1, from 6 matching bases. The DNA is TGTGCCAGTAGCCCGGCAGGGGTTACCGGGGAGCTGTTTTTT. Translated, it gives CASSPAGVTGELFF.